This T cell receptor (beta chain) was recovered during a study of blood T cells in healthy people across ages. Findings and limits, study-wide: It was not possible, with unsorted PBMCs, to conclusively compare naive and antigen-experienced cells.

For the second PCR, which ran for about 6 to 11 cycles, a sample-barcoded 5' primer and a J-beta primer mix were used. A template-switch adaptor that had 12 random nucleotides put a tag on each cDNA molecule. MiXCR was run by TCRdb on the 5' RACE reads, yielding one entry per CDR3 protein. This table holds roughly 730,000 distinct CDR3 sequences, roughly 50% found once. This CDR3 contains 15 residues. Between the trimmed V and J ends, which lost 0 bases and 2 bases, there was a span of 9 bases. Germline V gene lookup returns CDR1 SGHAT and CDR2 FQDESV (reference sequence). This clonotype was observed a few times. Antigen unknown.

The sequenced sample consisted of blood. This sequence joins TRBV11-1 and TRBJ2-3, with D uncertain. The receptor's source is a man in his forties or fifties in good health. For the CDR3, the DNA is TGTGCCAGCAGCTTAGCGCACCAGTACACAGATACGCAGTATTTT. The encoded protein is CASSLAHQYTDTQYF.